The rows below give T cell receptor beta chains drawn from one sample of a study of blood T cell repertoires in COVID-19. The table came from immunoSEQ multiplex PCR; TCRdb's copy has only in-frame clones and leaves some out. The repertoire holds about 270,000 clones, with approximately 89% as singletons. Sequenced material: PBMCs or T cells enriched from blood (not recorded which). These TCRs come from a man aged 40-50 years who had been exposed to COVID-19. CDR3s include the opening cysteine and the closing phenylalanine or tryptophan. For some rows the clone size is stated as once, few or many, or as a class when expanded; others skip it.

clone_size: .
v_call: TRBV7-3
cdr3_aa: CASSLFVAGKRYF

clone_size: .
v_call: TRBV2
cdr3_aa: CASSVLAGVSEQFF

clone_size: once
v_call: TRBV28
cdr3_aa: CASSLLSSRRENEAFF

clone_size: once
v_call: TRBV7-2
cdr3_aa: CASSLVGGAGTEAFF

clone_size: .
v_call: TRBV11-2
cdr3_aa: CASSTTSGLGNEQFF

clone_size: .
v_call: TRBV28
cdr3_aa: CASCETGGVGNTEAFF

clone_size: few
v_call: TRBV27
cdr3_aa: CASSLGATSRADTQYF

clone_size: once
v_call: TRBV6-1
cdr3_aa: CASSGYRGRSYQPQHF

clone_size: .
v_call: TRBV9
cdr3_aa: CASSVSPPTPGRTDTQYF

clone_size: .
v_call: TRBV4-1
cdr3_aa: CASSLATDTQYF

clone_size: .
v_call: TRBV6-1
cdr3_aa: CASSEVHAGGSPNEQFF